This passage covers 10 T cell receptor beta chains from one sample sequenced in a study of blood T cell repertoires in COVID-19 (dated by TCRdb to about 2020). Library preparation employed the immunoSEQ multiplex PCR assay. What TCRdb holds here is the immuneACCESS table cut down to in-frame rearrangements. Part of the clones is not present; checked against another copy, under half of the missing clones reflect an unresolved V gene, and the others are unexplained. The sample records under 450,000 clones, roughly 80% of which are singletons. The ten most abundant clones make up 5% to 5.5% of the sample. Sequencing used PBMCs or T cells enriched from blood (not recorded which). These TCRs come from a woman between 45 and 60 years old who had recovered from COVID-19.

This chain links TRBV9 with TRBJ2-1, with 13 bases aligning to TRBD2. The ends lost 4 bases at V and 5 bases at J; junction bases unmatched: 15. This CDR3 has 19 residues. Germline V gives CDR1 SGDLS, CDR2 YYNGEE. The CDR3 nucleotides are TGTGCCAGCAGCCTCGGACTAGCGGGAGCCGAATTGAGGGACAATGAGCAGTTCTTC. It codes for CASSLGLAGAELRDNEQFF.

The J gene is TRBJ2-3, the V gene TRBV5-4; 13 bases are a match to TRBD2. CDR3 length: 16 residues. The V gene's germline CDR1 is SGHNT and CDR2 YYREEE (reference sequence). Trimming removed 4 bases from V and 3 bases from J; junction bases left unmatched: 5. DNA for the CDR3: TGTGCCAGCAGCAGGGGACTAGCGGGGCGGACAGATACGCAGTATTTT. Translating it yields CASSRGLAGRTDTQYF. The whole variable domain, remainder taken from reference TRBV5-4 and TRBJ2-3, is ETGVTQSPTHLIKTRGQQVTLRCSSQSGHNTVSWYQQALGQGPQFIFQYYREEENGRGNFPPRFSGLQFPNYSSELNVNALELDDSALYLCASSRGLAGRTDTQYFGPGTRLTVL.

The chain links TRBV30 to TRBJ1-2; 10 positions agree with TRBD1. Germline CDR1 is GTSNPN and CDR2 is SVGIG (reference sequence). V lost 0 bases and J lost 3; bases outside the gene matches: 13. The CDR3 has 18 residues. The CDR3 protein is CAWSVLEGQGRWDYGYTF. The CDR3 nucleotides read TGTGCCTGGAGTGTCCTCGAGGGACAGGGGCGGTGGGACTATGGCTACACCTTC. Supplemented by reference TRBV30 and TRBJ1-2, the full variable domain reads SQTIHQWPATLVQPVGSPLSLECTVEGTSNPNLYWYRQAAGRGLQLLFYSVGIGQISSEVPQNLSASRPQDRQFILSSKKLLLSDSGFYLCAWSVLEGQGRWDYGYTFGSGTRLTVV.

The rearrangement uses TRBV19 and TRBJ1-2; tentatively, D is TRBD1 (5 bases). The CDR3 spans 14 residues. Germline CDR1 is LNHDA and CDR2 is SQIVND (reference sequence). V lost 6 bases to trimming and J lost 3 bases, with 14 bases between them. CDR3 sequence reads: CASRPNGRDYGYTF. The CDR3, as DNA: TGTGCCAGTAGACCCAATGGCAGGGACTATGGCTACACCTTC.

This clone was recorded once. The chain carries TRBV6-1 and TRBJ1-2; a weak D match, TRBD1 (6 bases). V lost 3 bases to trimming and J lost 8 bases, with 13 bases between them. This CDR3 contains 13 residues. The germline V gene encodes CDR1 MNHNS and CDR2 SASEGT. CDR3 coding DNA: TGTGCCAGCAGTGATGTACAGGGCGGCGGCTACACCTTC. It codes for CASSDVQGGGYTF.

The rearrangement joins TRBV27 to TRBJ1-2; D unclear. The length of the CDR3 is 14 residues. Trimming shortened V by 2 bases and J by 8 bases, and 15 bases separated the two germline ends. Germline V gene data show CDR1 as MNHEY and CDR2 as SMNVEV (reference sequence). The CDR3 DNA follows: TGTGCCAGCAGTTTAGTCGGAACTGCGGGAGGCTACACCTTC. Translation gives CASSLVGTAGGYTF.

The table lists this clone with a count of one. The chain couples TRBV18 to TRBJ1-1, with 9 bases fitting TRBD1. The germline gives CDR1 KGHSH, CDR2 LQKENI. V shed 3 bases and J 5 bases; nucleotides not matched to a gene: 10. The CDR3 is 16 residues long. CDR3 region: CASSPMYRGQYTEAFF. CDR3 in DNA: TGTGCCAGCTCACCTATGTACAGGGGGCAGTATACTGAAGCTTTCTTT.

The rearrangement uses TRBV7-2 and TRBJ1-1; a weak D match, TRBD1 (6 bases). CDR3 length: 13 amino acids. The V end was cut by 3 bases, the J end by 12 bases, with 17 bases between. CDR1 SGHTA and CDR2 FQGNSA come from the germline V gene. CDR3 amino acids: CASSFTGTKKTFF. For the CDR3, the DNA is TGTGCCAGCAGCTTCACCGGGACAAAAAAGACTTTCTTT. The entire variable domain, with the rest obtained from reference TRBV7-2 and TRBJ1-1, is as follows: GAGVSQSPSNKVTEKGKDVELRCDPISGHTALYWYRQSLGQGLEFLIYFQGNSAPDKSGLPSDRFSAERTGGSVSTLTIQRTQQEDSAVYLCASSFTGTKKTFFGQGTRLTVV.

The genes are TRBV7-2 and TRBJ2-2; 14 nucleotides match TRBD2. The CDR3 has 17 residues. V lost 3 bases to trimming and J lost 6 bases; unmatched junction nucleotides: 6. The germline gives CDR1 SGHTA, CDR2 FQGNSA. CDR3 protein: CASSFLGLAGAAGELFF. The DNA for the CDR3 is TGTGCCAGCAGCTTCCTGGGACTAGCGGGAGCGGCCGGGGAGCTGTTTTTT.

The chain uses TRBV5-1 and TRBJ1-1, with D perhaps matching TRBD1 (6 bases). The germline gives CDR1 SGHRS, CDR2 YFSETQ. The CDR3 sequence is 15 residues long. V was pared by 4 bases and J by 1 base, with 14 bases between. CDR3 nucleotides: TGCGCCAGCAGCCCCGGGGGGACACAGAACACTGAAGCTTTCTTT. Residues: CASSPGGTQNTEAFF.